The next 10 T cell receptor beta chains were all read from a single sample in a study of CD8 T cell repertoires and HIV-1 epitope variants. These receptors have no identified antigens. The repertoire was sequenced with immunoSEQ multiplex PCR; TCRdb's copy has only in-frame clones and lacks some. The table shows 3,300 or so clones, with almost 70% occurring only once. The specimen was cultured CD8+ T cells derived from PBMCs. The receptors shown here come from a male donor with HIV.

This clone was detected a few times. CDR3 sequence reads: CASSWTAADTQYF. CDR3 nucleotides: TGTGCCAGCAGTTGGACAGCCGCAGATACGCAGTATTTT. The chain combines TRBV28 with TRBJ2-3, with D possibly TRBD1 on 6 matching bases. Germline V gene sequence: CDR1 MDHEN, CDR2 SYDVKM. This CDR3 spans 13 amino acids. V was cut by 4 bases and J by 4 bases, with 9 bases left in between.

This chain connects TRBV14 to TRBJ2-1; perhaps TRBD1 as D (6 bases). Germline lookup yields CDR1 SGHDN and CDR2 FVKESK. The V end was cut by 4 bases, the J end by 9 bases, with 16 bases between. The CDR3 totals 14 residues. DNA for the CDR3: TGTGCCAGCAGCCTGAGTGGACAGATCACTGAGCAGTTCTTC. Its translation is CASSLSGQITEQFF.

The chain employs TRBV6-5 and TRBJ2-5; TRBD1 aligns across 8 bases. The CDR3 contains 15 residues. The germline V gene has CDR1 MNHEY and CDR2 SVGAGI. J lost 9 bases, V lost 6 bases, and 15 bases had no gene match. CDR3 sequence: CASSVEGQEEGAQYF. CDR3 coding DNA: TGTGCCAGCAGCGTGGAGGGACAGGAGGAAGGGGCCCAGTACTTC.

This chain's CDR3 is CASSLGPLGTSGESSTDTQYF. The CDR3 DNA sequence: TGTGCCAGCAGCTTAGGACCACTAGGGACTAGCGGGGAATCTAGCACAGATACGCAGTATTTT. The V call is TRBV13, the J call TRBJ2-3; 13 bases are a match to TRBD2. From germline, CDR1 is PRHDT and CDR2 FYEKMQ (reference sequence). Trimming cost V 0 bases and J 0 bases; bases outside gene matches: 12. CDR3 length: 21 amino acids. Combining the CDR3 with reference TRBV13 and TRBJ2-3 gives the whole variable domain AAGVIQSPRHLIKEKRETATLKCYPIPRHDTVYWYQQGPGQDPQFLISFYEKMQSDKGSIPDRFSAQQFSDYHSELNMSSLELGDSALYFCASSLGPLGTSGESSTDTQYFGPGTRLTVL.

This clone was seen only a few times. The CDR3 here is CSVEDMGGVDGYTF. The CDR3 DNA is TGCAGCGTTGAAGATATGGGGGGCGTGGATGGCTACACCTTC. The chain employs TRBV29-1 and TRBJ1-2; D may be TRBD1 (6 bases). V lost 0 bases, J lost 6 bases, and 14 bases lay in between. The V gene's germline CDR1 is SQVTM and CDR2 ANQGSEA. The CDR3 is 14 amino acids.

The chain links TRBV10-2 to TRBJ2-7; no firm D call. Trimming removed 8 bases at V and 5 bases at J, with 19 bases between. The CDR3 runs 14 residues. Germline values: CDR1 WSHSY, CDR2 SAAADI. CDR3 sequence: CASAPGSLWDEQYF. DNA of the CDR3: TGCGCCAGCGCCCCAGGCAGCCTTTGGGACGAGCAGTACTTC.

V is TRBV28 and J is TRBJ2-1; 7 nucleotides agree with TRBD2. CDR1 MDHEN and CDR2 SYDVKM come from the germline V gene. Germline trimming cut 2 bases from V and 7 bases from J; bases unmatched to any gene: 5. There are 14 residues in the CDR3. This CDR3 is CASSLVGGNNEQFF. The CDR3 DNA is TGTGCCAGCAGTTTAGTGGGAGGGAATAATGAGCAGTTCTTC. Supplemented by reference TRBV28 and TRBJ2-1, the full variable domain reads DVKVTQSSRYLVKRTGEKVFLECVQDMDHENMFWYRQDPGLGLRLIYFSYDVKMKEKGDIPEGYSVSREKKERFSLILESASTNQTSMYLCASSLVGGNNEQFFGPGTRLTVL.

The V call is TRBV30, the J call TRBJ1-6; D is undetermined. Germline V CDR1 and CDR2: GTSNPN, SVGIG (reference sequence). The CDR3 is 12 amino acids. Trimming stripped 2 bases from V and 7 bases from J, with 6 bases between. The CDR3 bases are TGTGCCTGGAGTCCGCTAAATTCACCCCTCCACTTT. Translating it yields CAWSPLNSPLHF.

This clone was detected only once. The V call is TRBV28, the J call TRBJ2-7; 8 nucleotides align to TRBD1. After removal of 0 bases from V and 4 bases from J, the junction contained 8 bases not matched to a gene. Germline lookup yields CDR1 MDHEN and CDR2 SYDVKM. The CDR3 has 16 residues. The CDR3: CASSLWGQEGNYEQYF. Written as DNA, the CDR3 is TGTGCCAGCAGTTTATGGGGACAGGAGGGGAATTACGAGCAGTACTTC.

This rearrangement joins TRBV6-5 to TRBJ2-7, with 9 bases that match TRBD1. The CDR3 extends over 15 amino acids. The germline CDR1 and CDR2 sequences are MNHEY and SVGAGI. J lost 4 bases, V lost 1 base, and 5 bases had no gene match. This CDR3 reads CASSYFKGQGYEQYF. The CDR3 nucleotides are TGTGCCAGCAGTTACTTCAAGGGACAGGGTTACGAGCAGTACTTC.